This TCR beta chain was identified in a study of blood T cell repertoires in COVID-19. J gave up 7 bases and V 7 bases, and 13 bases lay outside the gene matches. CDR3 length: 15 residues. CDR1 is LNHDA, CDR2 SQIVND, per germline (reference sequence). Using immunoSEQ multiplex PCR, the repertoire was profiled, and TCRdb retains in-frame clones only, with some absent. The sample contains 90,000 to 130,000 clones, 85% to 90% of which appear only once. The chain employs TRBV19 and TRBJ2-1, with 7 bases lining up with TRBD2. The sequence was collected from a woman aged 45-59 years with acute or convalescent COVID-19. Sequencing was done on a sample of peripheral blood. CDR3: CASTIGAGEENEQFF. CDR3 bases: TGTGCCAGTACCATAGGGGCGGGAGAGGAGAATGAGCAGTTCTTC. Full variable domain (missing parts from reference TRBV19 and TRBJ2-1): DGGITQSPKYLFRKEGQNVTLSCEQNLNHDAMYWYRQDPGQGLRLIYYSQIVNDFQKGDIAEGYSVSREKKESFPLTVTSAQKNPTAFYLCASTIGAGEENEQFFGPGTRLTVL.